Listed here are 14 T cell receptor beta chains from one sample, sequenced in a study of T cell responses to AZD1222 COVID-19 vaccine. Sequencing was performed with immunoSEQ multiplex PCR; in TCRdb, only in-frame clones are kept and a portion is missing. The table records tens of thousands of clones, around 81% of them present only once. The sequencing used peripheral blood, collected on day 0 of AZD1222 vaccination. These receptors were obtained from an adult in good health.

The CDR3 region has the DNA TGTGCCAGCAGCCTCCCGGGACGGCTAGGAAGGCTCGGAAACACCATATATTTT. Its protein product is CASSLPGRLGRLGNTIYF. The chain has TRBV3-1 (or the pseudogene TRBV3-2) and TRBJ1-3; possibly TRBD1 for D (5 bases). Trimming left V 4 bases short and J 4 bases short, with 23 bases between. The germline V gene has CDR1 LGHDT and CDR2 YNNKEL (reference sequence). The CDR3 sequence is 18 residues long.

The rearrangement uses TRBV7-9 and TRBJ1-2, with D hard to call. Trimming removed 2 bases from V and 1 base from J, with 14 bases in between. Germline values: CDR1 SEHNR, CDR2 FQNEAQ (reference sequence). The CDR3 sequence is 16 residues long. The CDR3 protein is CASSLILGLSNYGYTF. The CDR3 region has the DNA TGTGCCAGCAGCTTAATTCTTGGATTGAGTAACTATGGCTACACCTTC.

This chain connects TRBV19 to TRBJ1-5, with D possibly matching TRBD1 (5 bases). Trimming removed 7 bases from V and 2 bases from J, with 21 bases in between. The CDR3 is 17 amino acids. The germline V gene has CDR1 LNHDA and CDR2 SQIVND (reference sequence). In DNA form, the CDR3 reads TGTGCCAGTAACTCGTCCCCCCAGGGAAGGGGCAATCAGCCCCAGCATTTT. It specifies CASNSSPQGRGNQPQHF.

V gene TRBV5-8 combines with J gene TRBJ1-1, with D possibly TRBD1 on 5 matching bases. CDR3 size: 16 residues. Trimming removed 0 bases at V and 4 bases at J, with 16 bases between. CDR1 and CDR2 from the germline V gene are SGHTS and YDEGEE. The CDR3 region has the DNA TGTGCCAGCAGCTTGGATGGAGGTTCCGGGGGCACTGAAGCTTTCTTT. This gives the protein CASSLDGGSGGTEAFF.

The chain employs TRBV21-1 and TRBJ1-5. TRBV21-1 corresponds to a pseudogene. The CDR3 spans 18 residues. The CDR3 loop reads CASSKALHPTDGFQPQHF. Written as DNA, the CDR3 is TGTGCCAGCAGCAAAGCGCTTCATCCCACCGACGGTTTCCAGCCCCAGCATTTT.

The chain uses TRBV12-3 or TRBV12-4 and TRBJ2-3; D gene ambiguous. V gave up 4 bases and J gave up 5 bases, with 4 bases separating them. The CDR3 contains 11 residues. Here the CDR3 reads CASSSRDTQYF. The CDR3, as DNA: TGTGCCAGCAGTTCGCGAGATACGCAGTATTTT.

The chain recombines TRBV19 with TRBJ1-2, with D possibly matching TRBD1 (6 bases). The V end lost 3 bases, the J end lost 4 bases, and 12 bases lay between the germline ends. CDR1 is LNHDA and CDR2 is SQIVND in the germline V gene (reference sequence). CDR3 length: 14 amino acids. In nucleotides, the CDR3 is TGTGCCAGTAGTATGCCGGGACACTCCTATGGCTACACCTTC. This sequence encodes CASSMPGHSYGYTF.

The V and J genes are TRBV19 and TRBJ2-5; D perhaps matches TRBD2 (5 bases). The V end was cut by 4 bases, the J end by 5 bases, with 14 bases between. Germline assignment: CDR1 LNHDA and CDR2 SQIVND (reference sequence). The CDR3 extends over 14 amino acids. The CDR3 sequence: CASSTSQRVETQYF. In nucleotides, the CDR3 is TGTGCCAGTAGTACTTCACAGAGGGTTGAGACCCAGTACTTC.

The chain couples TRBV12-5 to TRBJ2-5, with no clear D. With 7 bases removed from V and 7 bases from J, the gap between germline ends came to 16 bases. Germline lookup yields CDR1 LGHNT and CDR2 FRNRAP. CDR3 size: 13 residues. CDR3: CASAGDGSWTQYF. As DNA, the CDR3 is TGTGCTAGTGCCGGAGACGGAAGCTGGACCCAGTACTTC.

CDR3 protein: CASSLTGVGEQYF. In DNA, the CDR3 is TGCGCCAGCAGCTTGACAGGGGTTGGAGAGCAGTACTTC. The chain employs TRBV5-1 and TRBJ2-7; 7 bases agree with TRBD1. Trimming removed 1 base from V and 7 bases from J; junction bases left unmatched: 5. The germline V gene encodes CDR1 SGHRS and CDR2 YFSETQ. This CDR3 region has 13 residues.

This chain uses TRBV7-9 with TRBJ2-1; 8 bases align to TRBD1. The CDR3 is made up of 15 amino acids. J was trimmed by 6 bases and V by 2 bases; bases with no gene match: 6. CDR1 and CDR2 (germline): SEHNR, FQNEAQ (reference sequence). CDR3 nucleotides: TGTGCCAGCAGCTTACCGACAGACAGGGGCAATGAGCAGTTCTTC. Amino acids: CASSLPTDRGNEQFF.

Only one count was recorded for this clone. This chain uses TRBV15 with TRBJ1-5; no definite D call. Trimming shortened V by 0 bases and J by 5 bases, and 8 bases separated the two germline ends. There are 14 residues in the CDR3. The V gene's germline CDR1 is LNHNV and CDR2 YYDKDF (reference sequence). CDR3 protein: CATSRDRSDQPQHF. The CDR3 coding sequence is TGTGCCACCAGCAGAGATCGAAGCGATCAGCCCCAGCATTTT.

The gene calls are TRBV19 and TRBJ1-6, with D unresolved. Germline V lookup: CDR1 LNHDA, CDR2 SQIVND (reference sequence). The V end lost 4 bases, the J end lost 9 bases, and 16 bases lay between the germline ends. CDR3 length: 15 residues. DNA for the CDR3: TGTGCCAGTAGTACCGACCAATTGGTCTCTTCACCCCTCCACTTT. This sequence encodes CASSTDQLVSSPLHF.

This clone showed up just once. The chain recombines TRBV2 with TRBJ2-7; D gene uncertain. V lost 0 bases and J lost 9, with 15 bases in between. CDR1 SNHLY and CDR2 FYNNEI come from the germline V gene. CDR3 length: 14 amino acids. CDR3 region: CASSEAWGSAGQYF. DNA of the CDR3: TGTGCCAGCAGTGAAGCGTGGGGTTCAGCAGGGCAGTACTTC.